This passage covers 6 T cell receptor beta chains from one sample sequenced in a study of regulatory T cells in long-lasting Graves disease. CDR3 regions were amplified by Arm-PCR using iRepertoire HTBI primers to build TCR beta libraries. TCRdb ran MiXCR on the multiplex PCR reads and lists one entry per CDR3 protein. This table holds some 470,000 distinct CDR3 sequences, roughly 21% found once. The time point: persistent/refractory GD, antithyroid drugs over 5 years with positive TRAb. Following extraction of RNA from PBMCs, that RNA was used to make the TCR library. The specimen was peripheral blood mononuclear cells (PBMCs), collected when the disease was refractory, from a patient treated with antithyroid drugs. Receptor source: a female donor with Graves disease.

This clonotype appeared many times. The chain joins TRBV5-1 to TRBJ1-2; TRBD1 aligns across 7 bases. The CDR3 is 14 residues long. CDR1 is SGHRS and CDR2 is YFSETQ in the germline V gene. V dropped 0 bases and J dropped 5; count of bases not matched to a gene: 4. The CDR3 DNA reads TGCGCCAGCAGCTTGGCCGGGACAGTTTATGGCTACACCTTC. Translated, it gives CASSLAGTVYGYTF.

This clonotype occurred many times. The chain combines TRBV6-1 with TRBJ2-5; maybe TRBD2 (5 bases). The CDR3 is 14 residues long. The V and J ends lost 8 bases and 3 bases respectively, with 16 bases between them. In germline, CDR1 is MNHNS, CDR2 SASEGT. CDR3 in DNA: TGTGCCAGCGCCCTAGGCCCGGAGGAAGAGACCCAGTACTTC. Encoded protein: CASALGPEEETQYF.

V usage is TRBV19 and J usage is TRBJ2-2; tentatively, D is TRBD1 or TRBD2 (5 bases each). Trimming left V 7 bases short and J 6 bases short, with 21 bases between. The CDR3 contains 16 residues. Germline CDR1 reads LNHDA; CDR2 reads SQIVND (reference sequence). The CDR3 reads CASMIGMGVVAGELFF. The DNA of the CDR3 is TGTGCCAGTATGATCGGGATGGGGGTTGTCGCCGGGGAGCTGTTTTTT.

This clonotype showed up just a few times. The chain has TRBV19 and TRBJ1-1, with D perhaps matching TRBD1 (6 bases). Germline V CDR1 and CDR2: LNHDA, SQIVND (reference sequence). V was shortened by 6 bases and J by 5 bases, with 16 bases between the two germline ends. The CDR3 runs 14 residues. The CDR3 DNA reads TGTGCCAGTAGGGGCACAGGGAGTGGGACTGAAGCTTTCTTT. Its protein is CASRGTGSGTEAFF. The variable domain in full, with the rest retrieved from reference TRBV19 and TRBJ1-1, is DGGITQSPKYLFRKEGQNVTLSCEQNLNHDAMYWYRQDPGQGLRLIYYSQIVNDFQKGDIAEGYSVSREKKESFPLTVTSAQKNPTAFYLCASRGTGSGTEAFFGQGTRLTVV.

The chain employs TRBV5-1 and TRBJ1-1, with D perhaps TRBD1 (5 bases). Germline CDR1 and CDR2: SGHRS and YFSETQ. V was trimmed by 4 bases and J by 5 bases, leaving 18 bases between them. The CDR3 extends over 15 amino acids. This CDR3 is CASSPGFVGATEAFF. CDR3 nucleotide sequence: TGCGCCAGCAGCCCCGGGTTTGTAGGGGCGACTGAAGCTTTCTTT.

In its sample, this clonotype was seen a few times. This chain connects TRBV7-6 to TRBJ2-7, with TRBD2 as a possible D gene (5 bases). Germline V CDR1 and CDR2: SGHVS, FNYEAQ. Trimming pared 5 bases from V and 3 bases from J, leaving 14 bases between. The CDR3 is 14 amino acids. CDR3 residues: CASSPLGEIYEQYF. Written as DNA, the CDR3 is TGTGCCAGCAGCCCCCTCGGGGAGATCTACGAGCAGTACTTC.